The T cell receptor beta chain described here comes from a study of response to subunit inactivated influenza vaccine. Whole-study findings and limits: The authors proposed limited new T cell recruitment per seasonal influenza vaccination.

CDR3 length: 16 amino acids. Per the germline V gene, CDR1 is ENHRY and CDR2 is SYGVKD. TCRdb re-analysed the RT-PCR reads in MiXCR, keeping a single row per CDR3 protein. The sample lists hundreds of thousands of distinct CDR3 sequences; approximately 7.7% were seen once. A note on this clonotype: The antigen is not known. The germline gene is not matched at one end of the junction; a read error may be the cause.

This receptor was obtained from a man between 50 and 69 years old who received an inactivated influenza vaccine. The chain has TRBV10-3 and TRBJ1-3; D perhaps matches TRBD1 (6 bases). The material was PBMCs from blood, obtained around 2 years after vaccination. This CDR3 is CAISEYGGRSGDTIYF. Here the CDR3 DNA reads TGTGCCATCAGTGAATACGGGGGCCGCTCTGGAGACACCATATATTTT.